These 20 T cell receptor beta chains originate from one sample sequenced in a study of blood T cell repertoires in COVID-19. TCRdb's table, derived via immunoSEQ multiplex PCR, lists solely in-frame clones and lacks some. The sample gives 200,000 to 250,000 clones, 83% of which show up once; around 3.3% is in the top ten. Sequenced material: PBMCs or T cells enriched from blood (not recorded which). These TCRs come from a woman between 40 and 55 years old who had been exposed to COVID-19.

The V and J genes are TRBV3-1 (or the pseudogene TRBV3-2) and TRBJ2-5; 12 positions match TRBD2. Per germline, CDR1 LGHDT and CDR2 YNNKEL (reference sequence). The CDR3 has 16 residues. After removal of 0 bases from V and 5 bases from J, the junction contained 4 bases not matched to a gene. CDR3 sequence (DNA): TGTGCCAGCAGCCAAGATCTAGCGGGGGGGCACGAGACCCAGTACTTC. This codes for CASSQDLAGGHETQYF.

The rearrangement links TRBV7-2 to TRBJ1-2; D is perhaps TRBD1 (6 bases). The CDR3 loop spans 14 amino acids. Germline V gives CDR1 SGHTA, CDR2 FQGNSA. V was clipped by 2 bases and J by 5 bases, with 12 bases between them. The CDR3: CASSLTRQAYGYTF. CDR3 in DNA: TGTGCCAGCAGCTTAACCCGACAGGCATATGGCTACACCTTC.

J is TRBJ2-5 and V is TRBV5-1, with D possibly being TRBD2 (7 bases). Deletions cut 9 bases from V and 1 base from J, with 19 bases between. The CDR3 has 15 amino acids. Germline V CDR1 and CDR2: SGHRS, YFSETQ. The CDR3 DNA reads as TGCGCCACCCAATTAAGCGCGGGGGCCCAAGAGACCCAGTACTTC. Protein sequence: CATQLSAGAQETQYF.

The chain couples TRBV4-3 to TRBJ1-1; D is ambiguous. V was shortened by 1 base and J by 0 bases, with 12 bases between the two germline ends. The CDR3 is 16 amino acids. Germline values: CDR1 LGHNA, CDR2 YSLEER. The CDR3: CASSQGSVIMNTEAFF. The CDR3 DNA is TGCGCCAGCAGCCAAGGGAGCGTCATTATGAACACTGAAGCTTTCTTT.

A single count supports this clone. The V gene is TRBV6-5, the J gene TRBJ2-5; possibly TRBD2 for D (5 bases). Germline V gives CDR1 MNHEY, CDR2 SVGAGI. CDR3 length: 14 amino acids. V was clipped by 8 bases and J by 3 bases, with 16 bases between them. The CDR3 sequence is CASFRVAQEETQYF. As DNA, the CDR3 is TGTGCCAGCTTTAGGGTAGCGCAAGAAGAGACCCAGTACTTC.

The CDR3 is CATDRTGANYGYTF. The CDR3 DNA reads as TGCGCCACCGACAGGACAGGGGCCAACTATGGCTACACCTTC. The chain combines TRBV10-2 with TRBJ1-2, with 9 nucleotides matching TRBD1. The ends lost 10 bases at V and 2 bases at J; junction bases unmatched: 8. CDR3 length: 14 amino acids. Germline lookup yields CDR1 WSHSY and CDR2 SAAADI.

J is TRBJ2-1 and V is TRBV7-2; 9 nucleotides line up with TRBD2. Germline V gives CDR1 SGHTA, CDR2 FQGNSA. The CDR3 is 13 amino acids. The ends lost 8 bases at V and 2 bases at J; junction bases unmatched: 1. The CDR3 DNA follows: TGTGCCAGCGGGACTAGCCCCTACAATGAGCAGTTCTTC. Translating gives CASGTSPYNEQFF.

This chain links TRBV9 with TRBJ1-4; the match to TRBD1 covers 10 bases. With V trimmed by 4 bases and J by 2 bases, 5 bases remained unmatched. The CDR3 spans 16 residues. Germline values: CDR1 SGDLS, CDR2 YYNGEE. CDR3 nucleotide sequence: TGTGCCAGCAGCTCGGGACAGGGGCCCACTAATGAAAAACTGTTTTTT. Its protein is CASSSGQGPTNEKLFF. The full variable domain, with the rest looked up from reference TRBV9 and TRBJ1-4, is DSGVTQTPKHLITATGQRVTLRCSPRSGDLSVYWYQQSLDQGLQFLIQYYNGEERAKGNILERFSAQQFPDLHSELNLSSLELGDSALYFCASSSGQGPTNEKLFFGSGTQLSVL.

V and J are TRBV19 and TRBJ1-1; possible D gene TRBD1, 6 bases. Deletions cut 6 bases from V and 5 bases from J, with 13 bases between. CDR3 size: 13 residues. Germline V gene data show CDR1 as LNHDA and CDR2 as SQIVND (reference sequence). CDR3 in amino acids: CASRSADRTEAFF. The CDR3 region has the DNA TGTGCCAGTAGGTCGGCGGACAGAACTGAAGCTTTCTTT.

The CDR3 DNA is TGTGCCAGCTCACCAGTGAGACAGATCCAAGAGACCCAGTACTTC. It yields the protein CASSPVRQIQETQYF. The rearrangement joins TRBV18 to TRBJ2-5; D perhaps matches TRBD1 (5 bases). Germline V gene data show CDR1 as KGHSH and CDR2 as LQKENI. This CDR3 has 15 residues. Deletions cut 2 bases from V and 1 base from J, with 11 bases between.

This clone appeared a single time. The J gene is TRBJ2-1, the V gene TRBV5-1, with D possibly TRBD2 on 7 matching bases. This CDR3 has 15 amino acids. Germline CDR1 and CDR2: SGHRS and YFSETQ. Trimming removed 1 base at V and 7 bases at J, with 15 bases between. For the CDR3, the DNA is TGCGCCAGCAGCTTGTACCGGGGGGCAAATAATGAGCAGTTCTTC. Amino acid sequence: CASSLYRGANNEQFF.

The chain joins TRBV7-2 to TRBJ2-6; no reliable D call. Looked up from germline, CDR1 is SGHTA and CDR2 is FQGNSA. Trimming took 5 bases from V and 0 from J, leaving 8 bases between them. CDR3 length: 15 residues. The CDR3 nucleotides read TGTGCCAGCAGCCTACCGAGCTCTGGGGCCAACGTCCTGACTTTC. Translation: CASSLPSSGANVLTF.

CDR3 sequence reads: CASSVAGGPTETQYF. The CDR3 region has the DNA TGTGCCAGCAGTGTAGCGGGGGGGCCCACGGAGACCCAGTACTTC. The chain joins TRBV6-1 to TRBJ2-5; TRBD2 matches at 11 bases. Germline V lookup: CDR1 MNHNS, CDR2 SASEGT. The CDR3 spans 15 residues. V trimming: 4 bases; J trimming: 5 bases; junction bases outside the gene matches: 6.

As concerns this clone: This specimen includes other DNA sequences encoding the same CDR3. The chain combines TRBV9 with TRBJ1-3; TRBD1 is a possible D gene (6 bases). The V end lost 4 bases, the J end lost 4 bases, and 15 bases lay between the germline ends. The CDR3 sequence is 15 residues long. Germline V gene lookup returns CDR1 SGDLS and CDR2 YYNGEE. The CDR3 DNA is TGTGCCAGCAGCACACAGGGTAGCTCAGGAAACACCATATATTTT. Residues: CASSTQGSSGNTIYF.

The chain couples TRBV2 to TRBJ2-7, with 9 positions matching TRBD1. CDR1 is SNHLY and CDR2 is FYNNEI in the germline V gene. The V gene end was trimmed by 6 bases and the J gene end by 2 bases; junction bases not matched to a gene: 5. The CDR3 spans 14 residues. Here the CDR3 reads CASRGQGGPYEQYF. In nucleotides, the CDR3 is TGTGCCAGCAGGGGACAGGGCGGCCCCTACGAGCAGTACTTC.

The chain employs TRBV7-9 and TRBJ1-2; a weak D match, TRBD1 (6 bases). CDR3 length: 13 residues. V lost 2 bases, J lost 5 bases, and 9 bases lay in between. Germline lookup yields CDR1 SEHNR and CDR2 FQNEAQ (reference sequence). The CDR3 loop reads CASSLSGAYGYTF. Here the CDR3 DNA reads TGTGCCAGCAGCTTATCAGGGGCTTATGGCTACACCTTC.

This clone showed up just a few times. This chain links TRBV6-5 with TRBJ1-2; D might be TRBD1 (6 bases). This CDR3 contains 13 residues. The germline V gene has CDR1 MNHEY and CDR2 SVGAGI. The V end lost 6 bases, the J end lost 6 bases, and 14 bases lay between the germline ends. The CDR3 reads CASSPGKGDGYTF. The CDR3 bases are TGTGCCAGCAGCCCAGGAAAGGGGGATGGCTACACCTTC.

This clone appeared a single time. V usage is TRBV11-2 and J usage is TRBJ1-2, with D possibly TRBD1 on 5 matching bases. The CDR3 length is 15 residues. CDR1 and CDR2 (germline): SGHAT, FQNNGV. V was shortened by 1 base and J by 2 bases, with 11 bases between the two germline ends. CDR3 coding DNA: TGTGCCAGCAGCTTAGGTTGGGGCAGAAACTATGGCTACACCTTC. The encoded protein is CASSLGWGRNYGYTF.

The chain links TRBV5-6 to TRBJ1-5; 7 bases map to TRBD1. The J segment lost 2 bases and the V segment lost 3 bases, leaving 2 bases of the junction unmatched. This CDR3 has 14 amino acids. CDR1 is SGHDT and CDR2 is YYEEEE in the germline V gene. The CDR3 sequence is CASSSTGGNQPQHF. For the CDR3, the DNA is TGTGCCAGCAGCTCAACAGGGGGCAATCAGCCCCAGCATTTT.

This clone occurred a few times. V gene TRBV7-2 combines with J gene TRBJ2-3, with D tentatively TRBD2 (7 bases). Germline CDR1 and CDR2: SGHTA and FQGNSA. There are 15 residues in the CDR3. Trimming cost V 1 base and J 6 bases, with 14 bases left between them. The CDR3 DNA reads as TGTGCCAGCAGCTTAGGACAGGTCGGGGGGGATACGCAGTATTTT. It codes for CASSLGQVGGDTQYF.